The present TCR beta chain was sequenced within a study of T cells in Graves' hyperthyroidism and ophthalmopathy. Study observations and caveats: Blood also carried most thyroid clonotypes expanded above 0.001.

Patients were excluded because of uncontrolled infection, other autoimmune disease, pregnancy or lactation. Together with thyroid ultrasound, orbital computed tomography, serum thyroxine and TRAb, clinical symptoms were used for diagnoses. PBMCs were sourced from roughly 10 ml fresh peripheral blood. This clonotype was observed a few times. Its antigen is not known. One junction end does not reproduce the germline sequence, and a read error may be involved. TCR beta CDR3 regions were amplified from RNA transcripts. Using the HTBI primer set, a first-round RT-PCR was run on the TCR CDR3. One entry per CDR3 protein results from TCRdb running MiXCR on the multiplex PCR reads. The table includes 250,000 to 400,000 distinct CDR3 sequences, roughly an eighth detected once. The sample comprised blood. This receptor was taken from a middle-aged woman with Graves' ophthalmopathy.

The CDR3 here is CASSEGGKGDF. The CDR3 region has the DNA TGTGCCAGCAGTGAAGGGGGGAAGGGGGACTTC. The chain is built from TRBV6-1 and TRBJ2-1; tentative D call: TRBD1 (6 bases). From germline, CDR1 is MNHNS and CDR2 SASEGT. The CDR3 runs to 11 residues.